The 4 T cell receptor beta chains listed next were all sequenced from one sample in a study of OX40 agonist ivuxolimab in advanced cancers. Profiled with immunoSEQ multiplex PCR; TCRdb holds only in-frame clones, not every one. Among around 33,000 clones listed, roughly 89% were seen once. The specimen was CD4+ or CD8+ T cells sorted from blood, collected in a trial of the OX40 agonist ivuxolimab. The source is an adult with an advanced solid tumor such as melanoma, head and neck, liver or kidney cancer.

This sequence joins TRBV9 and TRBJ2-1, with 9 bases identical to TRBD1. The ends lost 3 bases at V and 4 bases at J; junction bases unmatched: 5. Germline V gene lookup returns CDR1 SGDLS and CDR2 YYNGEE. This CDR3 has 15 amino acids. The CDR3 DNA reads as TGTGCCAGCAGCGCCGGGACAGGGTGGTACAATGAGCAGTTCTTC. It is translated as CASSAGTGWYNEQFF.

This rearrangement joins TRBV15 to TRBJ2-1; D may be TRBD2 (6 bases). The germline V gene encodes CDR1 LNHNV and CDR2 YYDKDF (reference sequence). CDR3 length equals 15 residues. V was pared by 0 bases and J by 7 bases, with 13 bases between. CDR3 in DNA: TGTGCCACCAGCAGAGATCGAAGTGGAGGGAATGAGCAGTTCTTC. This sequence encodes CATSRDRSGGNEQFF.

The chain combines TRBV28 with TRBJ2-1; D unresolved. CDR3 length: 11 residues. Germline CDR1 MDHEN, CDR2 SYDVKM. The V end was cut by 6 bases, the J end by 7 bases, with 7 bases between. CDR3 DNA sequence: TGTGCCAGCAGCCTAAAGAATGAGCAGTTCTTC. Protein sequence: CASSLKNEQFF.

By frequency in the sample, this clone is medium-sized. Other DNA sequences in this specimen translate into the identical CDR3. The chain couples TRBV7-3 to TRBJ2-1; D remains ambiguous. Germline V gene lookup returns CDR1 SGHTA and CDR2 FQGTGA. Trimming cost V 5 bases and J 6 bases, with 8 bases left between them. CDR3 length: 12 amino acids. The CDR3 DNA sequence: TGTGCCAGCAGCCCAGGTGGCAATGAGCAGTTCTTC. This gives the protein CASSPGGNEQFF. The full variable domain, with the rest looked up from reference TRBV7-3 and TRBJ2-1, is GAGVSQTPSNKVTEKGKYVELRCDPISGHTALYWYRQSLGQGPEFLIYFQGTGAADDSGLPNDRFFAVRPEGSVSTLKIQRTERGDSAVYLCASSPGGNEQFFGPGTRLTVL.